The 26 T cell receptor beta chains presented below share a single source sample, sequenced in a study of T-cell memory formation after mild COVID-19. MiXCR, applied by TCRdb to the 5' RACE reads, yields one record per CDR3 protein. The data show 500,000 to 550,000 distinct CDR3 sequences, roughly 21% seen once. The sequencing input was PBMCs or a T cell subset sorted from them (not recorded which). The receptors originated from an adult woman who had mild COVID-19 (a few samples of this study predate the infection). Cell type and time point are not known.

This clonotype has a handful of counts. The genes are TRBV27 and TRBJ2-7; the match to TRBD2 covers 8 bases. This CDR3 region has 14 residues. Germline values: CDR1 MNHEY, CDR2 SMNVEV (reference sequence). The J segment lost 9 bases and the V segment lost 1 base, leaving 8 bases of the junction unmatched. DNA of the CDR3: TGTGCCAGCAGTTTATATAAAGCGGGGGACGGGCAGTACTTC. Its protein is CASSLYKAGDGQYF.

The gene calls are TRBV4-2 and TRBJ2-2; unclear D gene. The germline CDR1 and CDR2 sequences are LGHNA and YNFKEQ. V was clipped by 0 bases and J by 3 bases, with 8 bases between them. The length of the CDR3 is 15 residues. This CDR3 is CASSQDGRYTGELFF. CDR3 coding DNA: TGTGCCAGCAGCCAAGATGGGCGATACACCGGGGAGCTGTTTTTT.

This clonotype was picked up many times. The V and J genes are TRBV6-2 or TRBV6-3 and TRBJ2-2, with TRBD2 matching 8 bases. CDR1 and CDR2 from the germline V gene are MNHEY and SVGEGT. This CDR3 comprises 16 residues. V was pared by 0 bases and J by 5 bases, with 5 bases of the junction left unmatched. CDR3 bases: TGTGCCAGCAGTTACTCCGGGACTAGATCGACCGGGGAGCTGTTTTTT. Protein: CASSYSGTRSTGELFF.

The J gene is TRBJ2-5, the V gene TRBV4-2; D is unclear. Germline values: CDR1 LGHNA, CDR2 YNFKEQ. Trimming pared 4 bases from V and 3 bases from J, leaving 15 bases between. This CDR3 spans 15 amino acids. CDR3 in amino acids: CASSRSWVSEETQYF. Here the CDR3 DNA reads TGTGCCAGCAGCCGGTCATGGGTGAGCGAAGAGACCCAGTACTTC.

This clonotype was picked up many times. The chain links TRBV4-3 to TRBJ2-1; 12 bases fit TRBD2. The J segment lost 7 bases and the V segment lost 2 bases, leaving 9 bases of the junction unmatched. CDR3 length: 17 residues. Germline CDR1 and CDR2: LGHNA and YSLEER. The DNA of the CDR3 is TGCGCCAGCAGCCAAAGAGCCGGGACTAGCGGGTTAAATGAGCAGTTCTTC. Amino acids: CASSQRAGTSGLNEQFF.

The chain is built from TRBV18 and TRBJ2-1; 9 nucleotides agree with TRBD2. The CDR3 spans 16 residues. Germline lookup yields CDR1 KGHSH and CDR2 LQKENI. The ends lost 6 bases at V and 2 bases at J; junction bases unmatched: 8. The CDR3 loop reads CASSLSGRFPYNEQFF. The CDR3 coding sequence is TGTGCCAGCTCCCTAAGCGGGAGGTTTCCCTACAATGAGCAGTTCTTC.

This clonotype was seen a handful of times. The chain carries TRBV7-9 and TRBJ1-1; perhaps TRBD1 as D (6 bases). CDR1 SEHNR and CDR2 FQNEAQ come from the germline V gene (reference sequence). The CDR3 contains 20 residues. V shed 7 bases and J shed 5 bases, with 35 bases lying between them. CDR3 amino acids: CASTGKGPGEISRERTEAFF. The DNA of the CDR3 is TGTGCCAGCACCGGTAAGGGGCCAGGGGAGATTTCTCGGGAAAGGACTGAAGCTTTCTTT.

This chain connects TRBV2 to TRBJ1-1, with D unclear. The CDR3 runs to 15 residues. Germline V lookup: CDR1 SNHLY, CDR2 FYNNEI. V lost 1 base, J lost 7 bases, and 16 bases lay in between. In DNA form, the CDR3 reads TGTGCCAGCAGTGAAGAGGTGGTTTTAAATAATGAAGCTTTCTTT. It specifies CASSEEVVLNNEAFF.

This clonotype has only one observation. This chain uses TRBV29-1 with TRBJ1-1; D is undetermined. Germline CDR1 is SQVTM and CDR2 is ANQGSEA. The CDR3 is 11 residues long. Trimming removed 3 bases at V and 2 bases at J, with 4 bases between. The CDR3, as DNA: TGCAGCGTTGAGGTTAACACTGAAGCTTTCTTT. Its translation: CSVEVNTEAFF.

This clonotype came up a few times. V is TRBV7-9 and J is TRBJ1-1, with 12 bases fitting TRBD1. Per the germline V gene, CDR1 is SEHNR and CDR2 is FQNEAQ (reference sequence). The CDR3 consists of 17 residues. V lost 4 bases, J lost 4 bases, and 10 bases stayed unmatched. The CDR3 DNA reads TGTGCCAGCAGCTCAACGGGACAGGGGGCGAGAGGCACTGAAGCTTTCTTT. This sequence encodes CASSSTGQGARGTEAFF.

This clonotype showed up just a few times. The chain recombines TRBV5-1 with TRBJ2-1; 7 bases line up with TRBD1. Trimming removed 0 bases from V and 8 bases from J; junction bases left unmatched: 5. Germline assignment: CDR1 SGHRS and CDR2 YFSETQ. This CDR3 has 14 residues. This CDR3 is CASSLDGQDDEQFF. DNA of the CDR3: TGCGCCAGCAGCTTGGATGGACAGGACGATGAGCAGTTCTTC. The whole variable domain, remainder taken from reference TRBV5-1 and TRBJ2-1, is KAGVTQTPRYLIKTRGQQVTLSCSPISGHRSVSWYQQTPGQGLQFLFEYFSETQRNKGNFPGRFSGRQFSNSRSEMNVSTLELGDSALYLCASSLDGQDDEQFFGPGTRLTVL.

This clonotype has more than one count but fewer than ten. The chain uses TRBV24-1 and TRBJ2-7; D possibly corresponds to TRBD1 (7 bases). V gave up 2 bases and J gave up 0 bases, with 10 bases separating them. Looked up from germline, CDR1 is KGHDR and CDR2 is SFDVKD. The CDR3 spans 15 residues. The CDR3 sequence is CATSDSRGVSYEQYF. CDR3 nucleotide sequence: TGTGCCACCAGTGATTCCAGGGGGGTCTCCTACGAGCAGTACTTC.

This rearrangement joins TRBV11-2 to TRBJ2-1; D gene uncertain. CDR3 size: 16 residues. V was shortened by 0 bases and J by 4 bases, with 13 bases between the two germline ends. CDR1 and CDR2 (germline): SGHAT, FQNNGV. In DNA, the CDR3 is TGTGCCAGCAGCTTAGACCACCTGGACCCGTACAATGAGCAGTTCTTC. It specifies CASSLDHLDPYNEQFF.

CDR3 nucleotide sequence: TGCGCCAGCAGGCAACAGGTAGAGGGAGTCTTCCTCTACGAGCAGTACTTC. Translated, it gives CASRQQVEGVFLYEQYF. The chain recombines TRBV4-1 with TRBJ2-7; D is possibly TRBD1 or TRBD2 (5 bases each). Deletions cut 6 bases from V and 3 bases from J, with 24 bases between. CDR3 length: 17 residues. Germline V gene data show CDR1 as MGHRA and CDR2 as YSYEKL.

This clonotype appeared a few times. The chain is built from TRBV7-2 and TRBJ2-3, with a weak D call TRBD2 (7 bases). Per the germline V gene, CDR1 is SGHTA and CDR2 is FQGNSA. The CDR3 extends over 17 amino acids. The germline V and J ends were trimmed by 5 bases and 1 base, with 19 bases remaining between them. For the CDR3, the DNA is TGTGCCAGCAGCCCGCCAAGCAGGGGACTACGCACAGATACGCAGTATTTT. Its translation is CASSPPSRGLRTDTQYF.

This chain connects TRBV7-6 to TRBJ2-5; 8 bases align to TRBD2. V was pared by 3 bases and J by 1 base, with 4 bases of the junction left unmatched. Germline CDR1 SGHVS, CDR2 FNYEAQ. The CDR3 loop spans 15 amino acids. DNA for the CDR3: TGTGCCAGCAGCTTGTTAGCGGGAATCCAAGAGACCCAGTACTTC. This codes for CASSLLAGIQETQYF.

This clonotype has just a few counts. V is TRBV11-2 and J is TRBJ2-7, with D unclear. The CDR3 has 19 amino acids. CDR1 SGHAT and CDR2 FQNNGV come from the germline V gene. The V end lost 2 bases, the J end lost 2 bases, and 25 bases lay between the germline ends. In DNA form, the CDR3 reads TGTGCCAGCAGCTTAACGGACGTTTCGTACGTTTCGTACGCCTACGAGCAGTACTTC. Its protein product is CASSLTDVSYVSYAYEQYF.

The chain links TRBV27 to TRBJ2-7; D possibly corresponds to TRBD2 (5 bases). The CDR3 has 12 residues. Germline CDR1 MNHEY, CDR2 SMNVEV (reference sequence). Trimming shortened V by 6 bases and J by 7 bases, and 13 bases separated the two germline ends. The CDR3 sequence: CASSQAGEEQYF. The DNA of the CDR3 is TGTGCCAGCAGCCAAGCCGGGGAGGAGCAGTACTTC.

As DNA, the CDR3 is TGCAGTGCTAGGAACCGGGGTTACAATGAGCAGTTCTTC. Protein: CSARNRGYNEQFF. V and J are TRBV20-1 and TRBJ2-1; D possibly corresponds to TRBD2 (5 bases). Germline CDR1 DFQATT, CDR2 SNEGSKA (reference sequence). Trimming cost V 3 bases and J 4 bases, with 10 bases left between them. The CDR3 contains 13 residues.

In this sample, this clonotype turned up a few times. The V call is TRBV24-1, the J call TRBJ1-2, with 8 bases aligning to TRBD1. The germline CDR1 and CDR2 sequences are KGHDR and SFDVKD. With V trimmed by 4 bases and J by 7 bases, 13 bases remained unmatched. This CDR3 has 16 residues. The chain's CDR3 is CATSEAGGAELGGYTF. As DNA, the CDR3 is TGTGCCACCAGTGAGGCAGGGGGCGCAGAACTCGGTGGCTACACCTTC.

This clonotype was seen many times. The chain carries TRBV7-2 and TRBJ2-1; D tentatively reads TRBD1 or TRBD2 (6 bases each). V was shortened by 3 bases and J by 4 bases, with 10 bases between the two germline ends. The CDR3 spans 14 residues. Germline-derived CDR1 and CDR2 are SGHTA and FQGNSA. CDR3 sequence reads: CASSFEGGYNEQFF. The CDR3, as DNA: TGTGCCAGCAGCTTTGAGGGGGGATACAATGAGCAGTTCTTC.

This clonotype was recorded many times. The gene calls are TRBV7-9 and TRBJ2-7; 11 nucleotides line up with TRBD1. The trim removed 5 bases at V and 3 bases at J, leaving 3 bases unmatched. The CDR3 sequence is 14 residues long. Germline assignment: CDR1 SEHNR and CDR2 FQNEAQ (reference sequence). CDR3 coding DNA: TGTGCCAGCAGCCCGGGACAGGGGGTCTACGAGCAGTACTTC. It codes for CASSPGQGVYEQYF. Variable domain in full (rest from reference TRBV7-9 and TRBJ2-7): DTGVSQNPRHKITKRGQNVTFRCDPISEHNRLYWYRQTLGQGPEFLTYFQNEAQLEKSRLLSDRFSAERPKGSFSTLEIQRTEQGDSAMYLCASSPGQGVYEQYFGPGTRLTVT.

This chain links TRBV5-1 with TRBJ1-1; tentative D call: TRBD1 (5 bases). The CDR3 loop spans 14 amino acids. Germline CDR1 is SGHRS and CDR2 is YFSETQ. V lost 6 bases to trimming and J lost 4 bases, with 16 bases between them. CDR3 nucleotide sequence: TGCGCCAGCACCCTTGGGGCAGGCAGCACTGAAGCTTTCTTT. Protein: CASTLGAGSTEAFF. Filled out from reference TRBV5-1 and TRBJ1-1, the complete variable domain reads KAGVTQTPRYLIKTRGQQVTLSCSPISGHRSVSWYQQTPGQGLQFLFEYFSETQRNKGNFPGRFSGRQFSNSRSEMNVSTLELGDSALYLCASTLGAGSTEAFFGQGTRLTVV.

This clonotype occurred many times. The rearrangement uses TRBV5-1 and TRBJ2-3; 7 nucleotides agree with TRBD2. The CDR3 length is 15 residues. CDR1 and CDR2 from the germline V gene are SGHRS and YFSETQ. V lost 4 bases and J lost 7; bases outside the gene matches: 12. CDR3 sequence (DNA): TGCGCCAGCAGCCCCGACCGACTAGCAGCGCATACGCAGTATTTT. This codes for CASSPDRLAAHTQYF.

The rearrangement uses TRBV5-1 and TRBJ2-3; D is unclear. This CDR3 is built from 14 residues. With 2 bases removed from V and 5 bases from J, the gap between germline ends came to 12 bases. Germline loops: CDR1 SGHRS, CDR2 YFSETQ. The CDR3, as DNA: TGCGCCAGCAGCTTACGAAGGGAAGGAGATACGCAGTATTTT. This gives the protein CASSLRREGDTQYF.

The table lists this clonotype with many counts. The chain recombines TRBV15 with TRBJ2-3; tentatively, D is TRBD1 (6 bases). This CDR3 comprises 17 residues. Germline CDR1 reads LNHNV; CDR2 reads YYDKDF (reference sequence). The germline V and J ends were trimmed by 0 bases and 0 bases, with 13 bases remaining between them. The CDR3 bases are TGTGCCACCAGCAGAGATCTCGGCAGGGGAAGCACAGATACGCAGTATTTT. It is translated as CATSRDLGRGSTDTQYF.